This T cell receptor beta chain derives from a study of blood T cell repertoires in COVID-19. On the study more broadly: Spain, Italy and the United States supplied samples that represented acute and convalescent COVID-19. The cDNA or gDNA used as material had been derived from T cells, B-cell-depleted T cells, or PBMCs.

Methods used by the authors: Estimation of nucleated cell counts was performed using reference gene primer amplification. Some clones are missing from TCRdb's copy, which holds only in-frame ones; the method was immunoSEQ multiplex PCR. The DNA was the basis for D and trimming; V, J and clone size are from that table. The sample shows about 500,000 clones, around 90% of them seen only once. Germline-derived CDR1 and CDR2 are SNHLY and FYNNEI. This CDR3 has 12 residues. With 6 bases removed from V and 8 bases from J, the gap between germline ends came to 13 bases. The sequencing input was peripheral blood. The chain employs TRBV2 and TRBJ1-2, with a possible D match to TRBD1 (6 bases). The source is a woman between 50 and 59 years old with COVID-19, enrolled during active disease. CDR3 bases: TGTGCCAGCAGCCAAACAGGGAACGGCTACACCTTC. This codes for CASSQTGNGYTF.